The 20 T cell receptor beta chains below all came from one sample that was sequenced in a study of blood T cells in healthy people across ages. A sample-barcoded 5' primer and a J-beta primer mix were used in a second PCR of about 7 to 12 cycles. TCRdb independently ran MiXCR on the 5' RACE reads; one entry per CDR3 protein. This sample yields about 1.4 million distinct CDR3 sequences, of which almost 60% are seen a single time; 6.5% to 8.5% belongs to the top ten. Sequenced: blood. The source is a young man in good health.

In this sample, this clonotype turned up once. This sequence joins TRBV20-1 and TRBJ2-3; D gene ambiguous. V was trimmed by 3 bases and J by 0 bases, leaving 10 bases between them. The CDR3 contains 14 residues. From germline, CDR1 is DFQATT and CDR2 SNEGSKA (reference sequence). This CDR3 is CSASPHLSTDTQYF. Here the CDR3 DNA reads TGCAGTGCTAGTCCGCACCTGAGCACAGATACGCAGTATTTT.

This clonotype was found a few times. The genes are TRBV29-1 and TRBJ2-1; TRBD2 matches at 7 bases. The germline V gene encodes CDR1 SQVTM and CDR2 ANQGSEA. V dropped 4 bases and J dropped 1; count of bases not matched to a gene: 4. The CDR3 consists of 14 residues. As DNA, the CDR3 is TGCAGCGTTGTTTGGCGGGAGTCCTACAATGAGCAGTTCTTC. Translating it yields CSVVWRESYNEQFF.

CDR3 nucleotides: TGTGCCAGCAGTCCCCTGGTTTGGTCCGGGGAGCTGTTTTTT. Protein: CASSPLVWSGELFF. The chain is built from TRBV12-3 or TRBV12-4 and TRBJ2-2; D not certain. The CDR3 runs to 14 residues. The V and J ends lost 5 bases and 6 bases respectively, with 13 bases between them.

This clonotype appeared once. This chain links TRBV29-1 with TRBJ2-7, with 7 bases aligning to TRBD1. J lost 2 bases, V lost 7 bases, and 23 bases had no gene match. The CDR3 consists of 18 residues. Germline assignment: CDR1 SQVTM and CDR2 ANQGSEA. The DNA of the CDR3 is TGCAGCGCCGACAGGGTGAAGGTTCTGATCAGTACTCCCTACGAGCAGTACTTC. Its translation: CSADRVKVLISTPYEQYF.

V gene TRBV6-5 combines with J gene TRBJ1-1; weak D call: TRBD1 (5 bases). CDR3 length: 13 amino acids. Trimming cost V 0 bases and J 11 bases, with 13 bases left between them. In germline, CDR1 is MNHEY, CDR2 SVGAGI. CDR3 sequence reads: CASSYSEGLWAFF. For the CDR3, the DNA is TGTGCCAGCAGTTACTCGGAGGGACTATGGGCTTTCTTT.

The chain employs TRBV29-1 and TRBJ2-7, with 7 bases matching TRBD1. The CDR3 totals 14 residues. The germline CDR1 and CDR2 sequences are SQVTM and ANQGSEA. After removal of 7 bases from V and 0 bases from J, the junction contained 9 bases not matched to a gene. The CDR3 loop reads CSATGVQSSYEQYF. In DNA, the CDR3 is TGCAGCGCTACAGGGGTTCAGAGCTCCTACGAGCAGTACTTC.

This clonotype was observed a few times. The CDR3 coding sequence is TGCAGCGTCGAGGCGGTGACCCAAGAGACCCAGTACTTC. It specifies CSVEAVTQETQYF. J is TRBJ2-5 and V is TRBV29-1; no reliable D call. CDR3 length: 13 residues. Per germline, CDR1 SQVTM and CDR2 ANQGSEA. Between the trimmed V and J ends, which lost 6 bases and 1 base, there was a span of 12 bases.

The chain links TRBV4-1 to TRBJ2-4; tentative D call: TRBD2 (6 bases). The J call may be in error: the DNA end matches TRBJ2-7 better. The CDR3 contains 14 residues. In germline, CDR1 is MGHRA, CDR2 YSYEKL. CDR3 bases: TGCGCCAGCAGCGCCCAAAGGAGGGCCGTCGAGCAGTACTTC. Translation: CASSAQRRAVEQYF.

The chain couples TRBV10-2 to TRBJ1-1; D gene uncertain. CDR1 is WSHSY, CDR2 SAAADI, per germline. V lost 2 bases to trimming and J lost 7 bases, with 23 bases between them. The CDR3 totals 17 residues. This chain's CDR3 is CASSENPLRPIPDEAFF. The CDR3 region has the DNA TGCGCCAGCAGTGAGAACCCCCTGCGCCCCATCCCAGATGAAGCTTTCTTT.

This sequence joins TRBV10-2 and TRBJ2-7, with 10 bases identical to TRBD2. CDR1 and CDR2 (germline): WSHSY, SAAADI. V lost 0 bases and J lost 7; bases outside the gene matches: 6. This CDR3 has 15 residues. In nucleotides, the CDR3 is TGCGCCAGCAGTGAGTCTTCTAGCGGGGGAGAAGAGCAGTACTTC. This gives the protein CASSESSSGGEEQYF.

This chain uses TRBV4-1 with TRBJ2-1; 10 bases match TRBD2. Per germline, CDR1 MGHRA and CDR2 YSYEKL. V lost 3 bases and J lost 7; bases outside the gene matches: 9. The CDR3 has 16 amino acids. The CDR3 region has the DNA TGCGCCAGCAGCCAGCCAAGGAGCGGGAGGGGAAATGAGCAGTTCTTC. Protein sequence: CASSQPRSGRGNEQFF.

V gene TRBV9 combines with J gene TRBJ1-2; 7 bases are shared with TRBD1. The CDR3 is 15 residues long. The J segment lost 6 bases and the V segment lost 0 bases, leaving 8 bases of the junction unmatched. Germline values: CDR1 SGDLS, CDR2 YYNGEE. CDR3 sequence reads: CASSVEVDRADGYTF. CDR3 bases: TGTGCCAGCAGCGTAGAAGTCGACAGGGCGGATGGCTACACCTTC. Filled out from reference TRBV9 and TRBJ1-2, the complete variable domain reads DSGVTQTPKHLITATGQRVTLRCSPRSGDLSVYWYQQSLDQGLQFLIQYYNGEERAKGNILERFSAQQFPDLHSELNLSSLELGDSALYFCASSVEVDRADGYTFGSGTRLTVV.

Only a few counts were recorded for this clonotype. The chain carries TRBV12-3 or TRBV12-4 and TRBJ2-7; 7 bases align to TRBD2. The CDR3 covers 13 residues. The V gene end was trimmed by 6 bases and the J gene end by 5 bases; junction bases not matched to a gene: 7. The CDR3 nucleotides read TGTGCCAGCAGGGGGGGGTTCATTAACGAGCAGTACTTC. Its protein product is CASRGGFINEQYF.

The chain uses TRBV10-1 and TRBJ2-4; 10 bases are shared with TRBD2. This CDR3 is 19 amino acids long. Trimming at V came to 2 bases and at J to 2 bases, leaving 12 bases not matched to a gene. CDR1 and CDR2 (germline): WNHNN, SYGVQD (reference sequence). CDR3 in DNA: TGCGCCAGCAGTGAGGGCGCGGGTCTAGCGGGAGCATCCAAAAACATTCAGTACTTC. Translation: CASSEGAGLAGASKNIQYF.

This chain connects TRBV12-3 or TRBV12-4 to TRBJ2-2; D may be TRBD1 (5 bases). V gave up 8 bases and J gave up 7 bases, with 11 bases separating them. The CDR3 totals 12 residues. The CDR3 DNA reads TGTGCCAGCCGCAGGGAAATCGGGGAGCTGTTTTTT. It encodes CASRREIGELFF.

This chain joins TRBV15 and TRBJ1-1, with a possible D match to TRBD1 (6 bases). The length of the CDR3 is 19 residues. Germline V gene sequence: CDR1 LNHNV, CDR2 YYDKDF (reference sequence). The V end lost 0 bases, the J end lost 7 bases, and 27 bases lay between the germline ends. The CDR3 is CATSRDPSPGTFPRGEAFF. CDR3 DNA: TGTGCCACCAGCAGAGACCCCTCGCCCGGGACCTTCCCCAGGGGTGAAGCTTTCTTT.

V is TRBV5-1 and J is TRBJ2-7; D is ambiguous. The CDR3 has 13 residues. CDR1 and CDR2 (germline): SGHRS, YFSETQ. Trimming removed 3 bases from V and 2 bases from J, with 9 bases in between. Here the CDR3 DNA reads TGCGCCAGCAGCTGGCAGCTGGCCTACGAGCAGTACTTC. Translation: CASSWQLAYEQYF. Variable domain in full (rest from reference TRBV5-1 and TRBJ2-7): KAGVTQTPRYLIKTRGQQVTLSCSPISGHRSVSWYQQTPGQGLQFLFEYFSETQRNKGNFPGRFSGRQFSNSRSEMNVSTLELGDSALYLCASSWQLAYEQYFGPGTRLTVT.

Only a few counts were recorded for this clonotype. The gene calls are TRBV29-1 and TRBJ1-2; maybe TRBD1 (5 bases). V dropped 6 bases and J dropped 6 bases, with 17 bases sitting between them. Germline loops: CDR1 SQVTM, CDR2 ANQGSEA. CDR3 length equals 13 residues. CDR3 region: CSVLDRGIDGYTF. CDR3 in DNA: TGCAGCGTGCTTGATCGGGGGATAGATGGCTACACCTTC.

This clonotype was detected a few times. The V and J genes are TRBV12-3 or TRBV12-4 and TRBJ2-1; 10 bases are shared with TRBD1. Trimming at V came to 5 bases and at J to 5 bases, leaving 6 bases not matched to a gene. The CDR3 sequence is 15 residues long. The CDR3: CASSTRQGADNEQFF. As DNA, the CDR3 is TGTGCCAGCAGTACCCGACAGGGGGCCGACAATGAGCAGTTCTTC.

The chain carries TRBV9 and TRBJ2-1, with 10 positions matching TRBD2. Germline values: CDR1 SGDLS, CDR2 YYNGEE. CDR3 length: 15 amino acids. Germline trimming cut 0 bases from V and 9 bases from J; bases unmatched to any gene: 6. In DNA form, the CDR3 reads TGTGCCAGCAGCGTAGGGGTAGCGGGAGGTTTTGAGCAGTTCTTC. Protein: CASSVGVAGGFEQFF.